These 9 T cell receptor beta chains share one sample of origin, sequenced in a study of T cell changes during pregnancy in multiple sclerosis. The protocol was immunoSEQ multiplex PCR, while the TCRdb copy is restricted to in-frame clones and leaves out a portion. This table holds approximately 50,000 clones, 80% to 95% found once. Material: CD4+ T cells from peripheral blood mononuclear cells, obtained after pregnancy. The receptors here all came from a female donor with multiple sclerosis, enrolled in a pregnancy study.

A single count supports this clone. The chain joins TRBV2 to TRBJ1-2; the D gene is possibly TRBD1 (5 bases). Germline V gives CDR1 SNHLY, CDR2 FYNNEI. This CDR3 contains 14 residues. Trimming removed 4 bases from V and 0 bases from J, with 9 bases in between. CDR3 region: CASSAQGANYGYTF. CDR3 bases: TGTGCCAGCAGTGCCCAGGGCGCTAACTATGGCTACACCTTC.

V usage is TRBV18 and J usage is TRBJ2-2; a possible D gene is TRBD2 (6 bases). This CDR3 has 13 amino acids. V was trimmed by 3 bases and J by 6 bases, leaving 8 bases between them. Germline V gene sequence: CDR1 KGHSH, CDR2 LQKENI. CDR3 sequence reads: CASSPGLSGELFF. CDR3 nucleotides: TGTGCCAGCTCACCGGGACTCTCCGGGGAGCTGTTTTTT.

This chain links TRBV18 with TRBJ1-5; 7 bases agree with TRBD1. Germline V CDR1 and CDR2: KGHSH, LQKENI. The CDR3 contains 15 residues. Trimming cost V 4 bases and J 2 bases; bases outside gene matches: 5. CDR3 DNA: TGTGCCAGCTCACTCGACAGGGATGGCAATCAGCCCCAGCATTTT. This sequence encodes CASSLDRDGNQPQHF. Full variable domain (rest looked up from reference TRBV18 and TRBJ1-5): NAGVMQNPRHLVRRRGQEARLRCSPMKGHSHVYWYRQLPEEGLKFMVYLQKENIIDESGMPKERFSAEFPKEGPSILRIQQVVRGDSAAYFCASSLDRDGNQPQHFGDGTRLSIL.

This sequence joins TRBV6-1 and TRBJ2-5, with 15 bases matching TRBD2. This CDR3 region has 15 residues. CDR1 is MNHNS, CDR2 SASEGT, per germline. J lost 4 bases, V lost 8 bases, and 5 bases had no gene match. Here the CDR3 DNA reads TGTGCCAGCTGGACTAGCGGGAGGGTTCGAGAGACCCAGTACTTC. Translating gives CASWTSGRVRETQYF.

The chain carries TRBV6-1 and TRBJ1-1, with unresolved D. Trimming pared 3 bases from V and 0 bases from J, leaving 11 bases between. Germline V lookup: CDR1 MNHNS, CDR2 SASEGT. The CDR3 contains 15 residues. The CDR3 DNA is TGTGCCAGCAGTGACATAGTACAGATGAACACTGAAGCTTTCTTT. Its translation is CASSDIVQMNTEAFF.

This chain uses TRBV29-1 with TRBJ2-2; the D gene is possibly TRBD1 (6 bases). The germline V gene has CDR1 SQVTM and CDR2 ANQGSEA. The CDR3 is 17 amino acids. Trimming pared 4 bases from V and 1 base from J, leaving 19 bases between. CDR3 bases: TGCAGCGTTGGGACCTTCCGGGACACCCAGAACACCGGGGAGCTGTTTTTT. Protein: CSVGTFRDTQNTGELFF.

The gene calls are TRBV20-1 and TRBJ1-2, with D tentatively TRBD1 (5 bases). Germline V gives CDR1 DFQATT, CDR2 SNEGSKA (reference sequence). Trimming cost V 5 bases and J 5 bases, with 6 bases left between them. The CDR3 has 10 residues. CDR3 DNA: TGCAGTGCTGACAGATATGGCTACACCTTC. This translates into CSADRYGYTF.

V is TRBV19 and J is TRBJ1-1, with a tentative D call TRBD1 (6 bases). The V gene lost 4 bases and the J gene lost 4 bases, with 7 bases spanning the gap. Per germline, CDR1 LNHDA and CDR2 SQIVND (reference sequence). The CDR3 extends over 12 amino acids. CDR3 residues: CASSTGVTEAFF. The CDR3 nucleotides are TGTGCCAGTAGTACAGGGGTCACTGAAGCTTTCTTT. Supplemented by reference TRBV19 and TRBJ1-1, the full variable domain reads DGGITQSPKYLFRKEGQNVTLSCEQNLNHDAMYWYRQDPGQGLRLIYYSQIVNDFQKGDIAEGYSVSREKKESFPLTVTSAQKNPTAFYLCASSTGVTEAFFGQGTRLTVV.

This clone has just a few counts. The V gene is TRBV11-2, the J gene TRBJ1-1; D perhaps matches TRBD1 (5 bases). Germline V gene sequence: CDR1 SGHAT, CDR2 FQNNGV. V lost 5 bases and J lost 2, with 12 bases in between. This CDR3 has 14 residues. CDR3: CASSRFTGNTEAFF. The CDR3 DNA reads as TGTGCCAGCAGCCGATTTACAGGAAACACTGAAGCTTTCTTT.